This TCR beta chain stems from a study of blood T cell repertoires in COVID-19. Study background: PBMCs, B-cell-depleted T cells, or T cells provided the cDNA or gDNA that made up the material.

TCRdb's copy holds only in-frame clones and misses some; the assay was immunoSEQ multiplex PCR. This sample carries about 150,000 clones, about 85% of them seen once, and the ten largest clones take about 8.8%. After removal of 3 bases from V and 6 bases from J, the junction contained 10 bases not matched to a gene. Germline CDR1 DFQATT, CDR2 SNEGSKA (reference sequence). This CDR3 region has 14 residues. This clonotype was sampled from an elderly woman with COVID-19, enrolled during active disease. The chain employs TRBV20-1 and TRBJ1-1, with 7 bases lining up with TRBD1. Input material: peripheral blood. The CDR3 protein is CSASTSEGAAEAFF. Here the CDR3 DNA reads TGCAGTGCTAGTACATCCGAGGGGGCGGCTGAAGCTTTCTTT.